What follows are 23 T cell receptor beta chains derived from one specimen sequenced in a study of shared clonotypes between healthy human individuals. Measured with immunoSEQ multiplex PCR; TCRdb has only the in-frame clones, and not every one. The table records around 1.9 million clones, more than 85% of them present only once. Naive CD8 cells were CD45RO-negative, positively selected for CCR7, excluding terminally differentiated effector memory CD45RA+ cells. What was sequenced was naive CD8+ T cells from PBMCs. These receptors all stem from a young man in good health. Some clones in this sample may be carry-over from other donors' samples.

CDR3 region: CASSVTRLQETQYF. The CDR3 DNA follows: TGCGCCAGCAGCGTGACCCGATTGCAAGAGACCCAGTACTTC. V usage is TRBV5-1 and J usage is TRBJ2-5; no clear D gene. Germline CDR1 SGHRS, CDR2 YFSETQ. This CDR3 comprises 14 residues. V shed 4 bases and J shed 2 bases, with 12 bases lying between them.

A single count supports this clone. The same CDR3 also results from other DNA sequences found in this sample. The rearrangement links TRBV28 to TRBJ1-5; 8 positions agree with TRBD1. The V gene's germline CDR1 is MDHEN and CDR2 SYDVKM. J was trimmed by 5 bases and V by 6 bases; bases with no gene match: 6. The length of the CDR3 is 14 residues. CDR3 nucleotides: TGTGCCAGCAGCCTGGACAGGGCGGATCAGCCCCAGCATTTT. Its translation is CASSLDRADQPQHF.

CDR3 region: CASSLRERADTQYF. DNA of the CDR3: TGTGCCAGCAGCTTGCGGGAGAGGGCAGATACGCAGTATTTT. This chain connects TRBV7-9 to TRBJ2-3; the match to TRBD2 covers 7 bases. Germline values: CDR1 SEHNR, CDR2 FQNEAQ (reference sequence). Trimming removed 3 bases from V and 4 bases from J; junction bases left unmatched: 4. The CDR3 length is 14 residues. Variable domain in full (rest from reference TRBV7-9 and TRBJ2-3): DTGVSQNPRHKITKRGQNVTFRCDPISEHNRLYWYRQTLGQGPEFLTYFQNEAQLEKSRLLSDRFSAERPKGSFSTLEIQRTEQGDSAMYLCASSLRERADTQYFGPGTRLTVL.

The rearrangement joins TRBV5-1 to TRBJ1-4; maybe TRBD1 (5 bases). The germline CDR1 and CDR2 sequences are SGHRS and YFSETQ. Trimming pared 5 bases from V and 0 bases from J, leaving 11 bases between. This CDR3 has 15 residues. The CDR3 is CASRSGGATNEKLFF. The CDR3 bases are TGCGCCAGCAGATCTGGGGGTGCAACTAATGAAAAACTGTTTTTT.

This clone was seen only once. This rearrangement joins TRBV19 to TRBJ2-7; 7 bases line up with TRBD1. After removal of 5 bases from V and 2 bases from J, the junction contained 9 bases not matched to a gene. Germline values: CDR1 LNHDA, CDR2 SQIVND (reference sequence). The CDR3 runs to 15 residues. CDR3 protein: CASSFTGDSTYEQYF. The CDR3, as DNA: TGTGCCAGTAGTTTTACAGGGGACAGTACCTACGAGCAGTACTTC.

This sequence joins TRBV28 and TRBJ1-1; 9 bases line up with TRBD1. Germline V gene data show CDR1 as MDHEN and CDR2 as SYDVKM. With V trimmed by 4 bases and J by 8 bases, 5 bases remained unmatched. This CDR3 has 13 amino acids. For the CDR3, the DNA is TGTGCCAGCAGTTCGCGGACAGGGGCCGAAGCTTTCTTT. It codes for CASSSRTGAEAFF. The full variable domain, in which reference TRBV28 and TRBJ1-1 provide the parts outside the CDR3, is DVKVTQSSRYLVKRTGEKVFLECVQDMDHENMFWYRQDPGLGLRLIYFSYDVKMKEKGDIPEGYSVSREKKERFSLILESASTNQTSMYLCASSSRTGAEAFFGQGTRLTVV.

V usage is TRBV9 and J usage is TRBJ2-1; TRBD1 or TRBD2 may be the D gene (5 bases each). Trimming cost V 0 bases and J 2 bases, with 12 bases left between them. This CDR3 region has 16 residues. Germline loops: CDR1 SGDLS, CDR2 YYNGEE. In DNA, the CDR3 is TGTGCCAGCAGCGTAGTTTCGGGACCTACCTACAATGAGCAGTTCTTC. It yields the protein CASSVVSGPTYNEQFF.

The chain employs TRBV19 and TRBJ2-4; 7 positions match TRBD1. The CDR3 totals 15 residues. J gave up 7 bases and V 6 bases, and 12 bases lay outside the gene matches. The germline CDR1 and CDR2 sequences are LNHDA and SQIVND (reference sequence). The CDR3 here is CASRPRPGQRNIQYF. The DNA for the CDR3 is TGTGCCAGTAGGCCCCGCCCGGGACAGAGGAACATTCAGTACTTC.

V is TRBV7-9 and J is TRBJ2-2; tentative D call: TRBD2 (6 bases). The CDR3 extends over 18 amino acids. Trimming shortened V by 1 base and J by 4 bases, and 19 bases separated the two germline ends. Germline V gene data show CDR1 as SEHNR and CDR2 as FQNEAQ (reference sequence). This chain's CDR3 is CASSLDRDFEYPTGELFF. The CDR3 region has the DNA TGTGCCAGCAGCTTAGACCGGGACTTCGAATACCCCACCGGGGAGCTGTTTTTT. Variable domain in full (rest from reference TRBV7-9 and TRBJ2-2): DTGVSQNPRHKITKRGQNVTFRCDPISEHNRLYWYRQTLGQGPEFLTYFQNEAQLEKSRLLSDRFSAERPKGSFSTLEIQRTEQGDSAMYLCASSLDRDFEYPTGELFFGEGSRLTVL.

This chain uses TRBV27 with TRBJ2-1; 11 positions agree with TRBD2. Germline V CDR1 and CDR2: MNHEY, SMNVEV (reference sequence). This CDR3 is built from 18 residues. The V and J ends lost 8 bases and 0 bases, in that order; junction bases with no gene match: 12. The CDR3 loop is CASPLPGLAGPSYNEQFF. The CDR3, as DNA: TGTGCCAGCCCTTTACCAGGACTAGCGGGTCCCTCCTACAATGAGCAGTTCTTC.

In nucleotides, the CDR3 is TGTGCCAGCAGCCCTCCCGGGGGCGGGGGTAATCAGCCCCAGCATTTT. This codes for CASSPPGGGGNQPQHF. J is TRBJ1-5 and V is TRBV4-2; the D gene is possibly TRBD1 (6 bases). V was clipped by 4 bases and J by 4 bases, with 17 bases between them. The length of the CDR3 is 16 residues. Germline values: CDR1 LGHNA, CDR2 YNFKEQ.

The J gene is TRBJ2-5, the V gene TRBV6-1; 9 nucleotides align to TRBD2. Germline V gene lookup returns CDR1 MNHNS and CDR2 SASEGT. The CDR3 is 17 amino acids. After removal of 2 bases from V and 1 base from J, the junction contained 8 bases not matched to a gene. The CDR3 DNA follows: TGTGCCAGCAGTGAATTTCCAGCGGGAGGTCTCCAAGAGACCCAGTACTTC. Translated, it gives CASSEFPAGGLQETQYF.

The chain is built from TRBV27 and TRBJ1-4, with TRBD1 matching 7 bases. V was clipped by 6 bases and J by 8 bases; unmatched bases: 15. The CDR3 is 16 amino acids. The germline V gene has CDR1 MNHEY and CDR2 SMNVEV (reference sequence). The CDR3: CASSVGAYRGDEKLFF. As DNA, the CDR3 is TGTGCCAGCAGCGTAGGGGCGTACAGGGGTGACGAAAAACTGTTTTTT.

This chain links TRBV14 with TRBJ1-2; D remains unclear. CDR3 size: 13 residues. V lost 1 base and J lost 4, with 7 bases in between. CDR1 and CDR2 (germline): SGHDN, FVKESK. The CDR3 here is CASSQVLGYGYTF. For the CDR3, the DNA is TGTGCCAGCAGCCAAGTACTGGGCTATGGCTACACCTTC.

This rearrangement joins TRBV25-1 to TRBJ2-4; 14 nucleotides match TRBD2. V lost 4 bases, J lost 7 bases, and 6 bases stayed unmatched. The length of the CDR3 is 16 residues. Germline V gives CDR1 MGHDK, CDR2 SYGVNS. DNA for the CDR3: TGTGCCAGCAGTGCTGGACTAGCGGGAGGAGGTAACATTCAGTACTTC. As protein: CASSAGLAGGGNIQYF.

The chain employs TRBV28 and TRBJ1-2; D is ambiguous. Deletions cut 2 bases from V and 3 bases from J, with 13 bases between. The CDR3 loop spans 15 amino acids. The germline gives CDR1 MDHEN, CDR2 SYDVKM. CDR3 nucleotide sequence: TGTGCCAGCAGTTTACCCCTGCCCGTTGACTATGGCTACACCTTC. Its protein product is CASSLPLPVDYGYTF.

This chain connects TRBV2 to TRBJ2-7; 7 bases agree with TRBD1. The germline CDR1 and CDR2 sequences are SNHLY and FYNNEI. Trimming removed 8 bases from V and 0 bases from J; junction bases left unmatched: 10. CDR3 length equals 15 residues. CDR3 DNA: TGTGCCAGCTTTACCCAGGGACAGATCTCCTACGAGCAGTACTTC. Amino acid sequence: CASFTQGQISYEQYF.

Only one count was recorded for this clone. The rearrangement links TRBV5-1 to TRBJ2-7; D unresolved. The germline gives CDR1 SGHRS, CDR2 YFSETQ. This CDR3 comprises 16 residues. Trimming cost V 0 bases and J 4 bases, with 17 bases left between them. CDR3 sequence reads: CASSLAYKTARYEQYF. The CDR3 region has the DNA TGCGCCAGCAGCTTGGCCTATAAAACCGCGCGGTACGAGCAGTACTTC.

The rearrangement links TRBV4-2 to TRBJ2-7; 8 nucleotides line up with TRBD1. V dropped 0 bases and J dropped 2; count of bases not matched to a gene: 9. The length of the CDR3 is 17 residues. Germline V gene lookup returns CDR1 LGHNA and CDR2 YNFKEQ. The CDR3 spells CASSQERTRTGTYEQYF. Here the CDR3 DNA reads TGTGCCAGCAGCCAAGAAAGGACTCGGACAGGGACCTACGAGCAGTACTTC.

The V and J genes are TRBV6-6 and TRBJ2-7; D is possibly TRBD1 (5 bases). The V gene lost 7 bases and the J gene lost 0 bases, with 10 bases spanning the gap. The CDR3 has 13 residues. CDR1 is MNHNY and CDR2 is SVGAGI in the germline V gene (reference sequence). The CDR3 loop is CASTLGPSYEQYF. Written as DNA, the CDR3 is TGTGCCAGCACTTTGGGGCCCTCCTACGAGCAGTACTTC.

This chain links TRBV28 with TRBJ2-1; D tentatively fits TRBD1 or TRBD2 (6 bases each). V was shortened by 5 bases and J by 6 bases, with 11 bases between the two germline ends. This CDR3 has 13 residues. Germline V gene sequence: CDR1 MDHEN, CDR2 SYDVKM. The CDR3 nucleotides read TGTGCCAGCAGTCCCTCGGGGGCCAATGAGCAGTTCTTC. Encoded protein: CASSPSGANEQFF. Supplemented by reference TRBV28 and TRBJ2-1, the full variable domain reads DVKVTQSSRYLVKRTGEKVFLECVQDMDHENMFWYRQDPGLGLRLIYFSYDVKMKEKGDIPEGYSVSREKKERFSLILESASTNQTSMYLCASSPSGANEQFFGPGTRLTVL.

This clone has only one observation. The CDR3 protein is CASSWRGLGETQYF. Written as DNA, the CDR3 is TGTGCCAGCAGCTGGCGGGGGTTGGGCGAGACCCAGTACTTC. The gene calls are TRBV9 and TRBJ2-5, with 7 bases aligning to TRBD2. The length of the CDR3 is 14 residues. V lost 4 bases, J lost 5 bases, and 8 bases stayed unmatched. Germline V gives CDR1 SGDLS, CDR2 YYNGEE.

On this clone itself: Other DNA sequences in this specimen translate into the identical CDR3. This rearrangement joins TRBV27 to TRBJ2-7; D is perhaps TRBD1 or TRBD2 (5 bases each). V gave up 5 bases and J gave up 1 base, with 12 bases separating them. Germline V gene data show CDR1 as MNHEY and CDR2 as SMNVEV (reference sequence). The CDR3 covers 14 residues. Written as DNA, the CDR3 is TGTGCCAGCAGTCCCCGGGACGGATCCTACGAGCAGTACTTC. Translating gives CASSPRDGSYEQYF.